Shown below are 3 T cell receptor beta chains from a single sample sequenced in a study of CD8 T cells in Susac syndrome (dated by TCRdb to between 2019 and 2020). Library method: the immunoSEQ multiplex PCR assay. RNA was extracted with the RNeasy kit and roughly 0.5 to 1 ug was reverse transcribed using random hexamers. The public reads were reanalyzed by TCRdb: fastp trimming at Q25, MiXCR alignment, in-frame beta chains only. Every distinct CDR3 protein forms one entry, paired with its most common genes and DNA. A total of about 200,000 distinct CDR3 sequences appear in this sample, 90% to 95% of them only once. Of the sample, 0.093% falls within the top ten clones. Material for sequencing was CD4+ T cells from PBMCs. The receptors were sampled from a human donor with multiple sclerosis.

The gene calls are TRBV7-9 and TRBJ2-5, with a possible D match to TRBD1 (6 bases). This CDR3 comprises 13 residues. Germline V gene sequence: CDR1 SEHNR, CDR2 FQNEAQ (reference sequence). V lost 4 bases and J lost 3, with 9 bases in between. DNA of the CDR3: TGTGCCAGCAGCTCGGACAGCAAAGAGACCCAGTACTTC. It encodes CASSSDSKETQYF.

This chain uses TRBV5-1 with TRBJ2-7; no definite D call. Germline CDR1 and CDR2: SGHRS and YFSETQ. This CDR3 region has 13 residues. The V end was cut by 0 bases, the J end by 3 bases, with 7 bases between. CDR3 bases: TGCGCCAGCAGCTTGGTCCTAAGCTACGAGCAGTACTTC. Protein sequence: CASSLVLSYEQYF.

The V and J genes are TRBV29-1 and TRBJ1-2; TRBD1 matches 7 bases. The length of the CDR3 is 13 residues. Losses at the gene ends were 4 bases for V and 5 bases for J; bases not matched to a gene: 7. Germline V gene data show CDR1 as SQVTM and CDR2 as ANQGSEA. The CDR3 sequence is CSVGGQQTYGYTF. As DNA, the CDR3 is TGCAGCGTTGGGGGACAGCAGACATATGGCTACACCTTC.